This is a list of T cell receptor beta chains from one sample in a study of vaccination effects on CD4 cells after COVID-19. Data came from immunoSEQ multiplex PCR; TCRdb stores just in-frame clones and leaves some out. The sample yields 26,000 or so clones, 78% seen once. Which antigens these TCRs recognize remains unknown. The sequencing used CD4+ T cells from PBMCs cultured with HCoV-NL63 spike peptides, collected before COVID-19 vaccination. The source is a human donor who had a prior SARS-CoV-2 infection. The CDR3 runs from the conserved cysteine through the conserved F or W. The D gene is left open where the match is weak. Expanded clones get a size class; other rows say once, few or many, or leave the size out.

j_gene | d_gene | v_gene | abundance | CDR3nt | CDR3aa
TRBJ1-5 | TRBD1 | TRBV30 | few | TGTGCCTGGAGTACCCGGACAGGGGATAGCAATCAGCCCCAGCATTTT | CAWSTRTGDSNQPQHF
TRBJ2-1 | TRBD2 | TRBV11-2 | - | TGTGCCAGCAGCTCCGCCCGGACTAGCGGGGGGATTAGGAATGAGCAGTTCTTC | CASSSARTSGGIRNEQFF
TRBJ1-6 | - | TRBV2 | - | TGTGCCAGCAGTGAAAGTAATTCACCCCTCCACTTT | CASSESNSPLHF
TRBJ2-5 | - | TRBV20-1 | - | TGCAGTGCTAGTGCTCACAGGGATAGGGAGACCCAGTACTTC | CSASAHRDRETQYF
TRBJ1-2 | - | TRBV2 | - | TGTGCCAGCAGCCGGGGGGGGATACTCTATGGCTACACCTTC | CASSRGGILYGYTF
TRBJ2-5 | TRBD1 | TRBV15 | - | TGTGCCACCAGCAGAGTAGGGGGCCCCCAGTACTTC | CATSRVGGPQYF
TRBJ2-1 | - | TRBV5-1 | few | TGCGCCAGCAGCTCTATTGGCGGAACCTACAATGAGCAGTTCTTC | CASSSIGGTYNEQFF
TRBJ2-3 | - | TRBV24-1 | - | TGTGCCACCAGTATGACAGATACGCAGTATTTT | CATSMTDTQYF
TRBJ2-2 | - | TRBV15 | - | TGTGCCACCAGCAGAGATTTCGGGCTGTCGACCGGGGAGCTGTTTTTT | CATSRDFGLSTGELFF
TRBJ1-3 | - | TRBV11-3 | - | TGTGCCAGCAGCCACCTGGGCTATGGAAACACCATATATTTT | CASSHLGYGNTIYF
TRBJ1-2 | TRBD1 | TRBV19 | - | TGTGCCAGTAGTAGAGGGGCAGGGGGCATGACTGTCTATGGCTACACCTTC | CASSRGAGGMTVYGYTF
TRBJ2-1 | TRBD1 | TRBV7-2 | - | TGTGCCAGCAGCCTAGGACAGGGCGCCTACAATGAGCAGTTCTTC | CASSLGQGAYNEQFF
TRBJ2-3 | TRBD2 | TRBV15 | - | TGTGCCACCAGCAGAGATGGACTAGCGGTTATCACAGATACGCAGTATTTT | CATSRDGLAVITDTQYF
TRBJ1-6 | - | TRBV2 | medium-sized | TGTGCCAGCAGAGATACAGGAGGACTGCAACCCCTCCACTTT | CASRDTGGLQPLHF
TRBJ1-1 | - | TRBV2 | - | TGTGCCAGCTCTAGGGAGGTGAACACTGAAGCTTTCTTT | CASSREVNTEAFF
TRBJ2-5 | TRBD2 | TRBV5-1 | - | TGCGCCAGCAGCTTGGTCGGAGCGGGAGGGCCGAGACGTGAGACCCAGTACTTC | CASSLVGAGGPRRETQYF
TRBJ2-7 | - | TRBV5-1 | - | TGCGCCAGCAGCTTGTGGGGGAGAGCCTACGAGCAGTACTTC | CASSLWGRAYEQYF
TRBJ2-5 | - | TRBV7-3 | - | TGTGCCAGCAGCCTGACAGTCCGAGAGACCCAGTACTTC | CASSLTVRETQYF
TRBJ2-5 | TRBD2 | TRBV18 | - | TGTGCCAGCTCAGAGACTAGCTTAGAGACCCAGTACTTC | CASSETSLETQYF
TRBJ1-1 | TRBD1 | TRBV19 | few | TGTGCCAGTAGTCCCAGGGGGTGGATGACTGAAGCTTTCTTT | CASSPRGWMTEAFF
TRBJ2-7 | TRBD1 | TRBV7-3 | - | TGTGCCAGCAGCCCGACGGGGACAGGTCTTCACGAGCAGTACTTC | CASSPTGTGLHEQYF
TRBJ1-1 | - | TRBV12-5 | once | TGTGCTAGTGGTTTGCCGCAGACAGGACGAATCACTGAAGCTTTCTTT | CASGLPQTGRITEAFF
TRBJ2-7 | TRBD2 | TRBV3-1/TRBV3-2 | few | TGTGCCAGCAGCCAAGTCCCGAGCAGAGGACTAGCGGGAGCCTTCAGCTCCTACGAGCAGTACTTC | CASSQVPSRGLAGAFSSYEQYF
TRBJ2-2 | - | TRBV4-2 | - | TGTGCCAGCAGCCAAGATCAGGGGCCCGGGGAGCTGTTTTTT | CASSQDQGPGELFF
TRBJ1-1 | TRBD1 | TRBV28 | - | TGTGCCAGCAGTTTATTCGGACAGGGGGTTGAAGCTTTCTTT | CASSLFGQGVEAFF
TRBJ2-7 | TRBD2 | TRBV14 | - | TGTGCCAGCAGCCAGGGGATGGCGGGAGTCGGCTACGAGCAGTACTTC | CASSQGMAGVGYEQYF
TRBJ2-5 | - | TRBV14 | - | TGTGCCAGCAGCCAGTCCCGGCTAGCGTTTGAAGGATGGGAGGTTGGTCGGGAGACCCAGTACTTC | CASSQSRLAFEGWEVGRETQYF
TRBJ2-7 | TRBD1 | TRBV6-5 | few | TGTGCCAGCAGGAGACAGGGGGCAACTTACGAGCAGTACTTC | CASRRQGATYEQYF
TRBJ2-5 | TRBD1 | TRBV29-1 | - | TGCAGCGTTGTGAGCCGGGGACAGGGAGGAGAGACCCAGTACTTC | CSVVSRGQGGETQYF
TRBJ2-5 | TRBD1 | TRBV24-1 | - | TGTGCCACCAGTGAGGCCCGGACAGGAATTTTAGAGACCCAGTACTTC | CATSEARTGILETQYF